The rows below give T cell receptor beta chains drawn from one sample of a study of shared clonotypes between healthy human individuals. TCRdb's table, derived via immunoSEQ multiplex PCR, lists solely in-frame clones and lacks some. The data hold hundreds of thousands of clones, with about 95% observed a single time. Sequenced input: naive CD8+ T cells sorted from blood. These TCRs come from a woman aged 25 to 39 in good health. CDR3s include the opening cysteine and the closing phenylalanine or tryptophan.

length	V	J	CDR3
16	TRBV28	TRBJ2-1	CASRLVSSGRADEQFF
16	TRBV21-1	TRBJ2-7	CASGEQGEGPSYEQYF
15	TRBV28	TRBJ2-1	CASSLGADPYNEQFF
16	TRBV5-4	TRBJ2-2	CASSSETGLNTGELFF
17	TRBV5-1	TRBJ2-5	CARKGTSGRVPQETQYF
17	TRBV10-3	.	CAISETRTGPEPYEQYF
14	TRBV28	TRBJ2-7	CASRTREKDYEQYF
13	TRBV29-1	TRBJ1-3	CSAWTDSGNTIYF
18	TRBV21-1	TRBJ2-2	CASSKWTSKGANTGELFF
14	TRBV28	TRBJ2-7	CASSYPGEYYEQYF
16	TRBV5-5	TRBJ2-1	CASSLAGIPRYNEQFF
14	TRBV5-1	TRBJ2-1	CASSTGLAGGEQFF
11	TRBV7-9	TRBJ1-2	CASSSPVGYTF
15	TRBV5-6	TRBJ2-2	CASSLGAGGTGELFF
15	TRBV19	TRBJ1-5	CASSAGQGHYQPQHF
16	TRBV7-6	TRBJ2-7	CASSRGEGVPLYEQYF
16	TRBV4-1	TRBJ1-3	CASSRVGAEAGNTIYF